This TCR beta chain was profiled in a study of T cell repertoires in cytomegalovirus infection. Study as a whole: Public TCR beta signatures provided an indication of both CMV infection and a matching HLA type. Findings of the study overall: Clonotypes of TCR beta that were HLA-C-restricted and CMV-specific dominated the ex vivo response. There were carriers of CMV plus the relevant HLA, and cumulative public TCR beta family frequency identified them.

TCRdb reprocessed the reads via MiXCR and lists one record per CDR3 protein. The data show roughly 180,000 distinct CDR3 sequences, about 28% seen once. As to this clonotype: Its antigen remains unidentified.

This TCR was sampled from a human donor in good health (CMV status not recorded). Some clones in this sample may be carry-over from other donors' samples. Sequenced sample: PBMCs.

In DNA form, the CDR3 reads TGTGCCAGCAGCTCGGGCAGAAACACCGGGGAGCTGTTTTTT. This encodes CASSSGRNTGELFF. The V and J genes are TRBV11-3 and TRBJ2-2; D is unclear. This CDR3 is 14 amino acids long. Germline CDR1 is SGHNT and CDR2 is YENEEA. V gave up 4 bases and J gave up 2 bases, with 8 bases separating them.